The rows below give T cell receptor beta chains drawn from one sample of a study of a mutant IDH1 vaccine in newly diagnosed glioma. Here immunoSEQ multiplex PCR was the method, and the copy in TCRdb shows in-frame clones only, minus some. This table has about 40,000 clones, 65% to 85% appearing once. Their antigens remain unidentified. The input for sequencing was PBMCs, taken from a glioma patient whose treatment included an IDH1 peptide vaccine. These receptors were obtained from a middle-aged man with glioma. CDR3s leave out the opening cysteine and the closing phenylalanine or tryptophan. Each record gives: CDR3 length, V gene, D gene, CDR3 protein. A D gene is named only where the DNA matches it firmly.

cdr3_length: 13; v_call: TRBV18; d_call: -; cdr3_aa: ASSPRTARTDTQY
cdr3_length: 13; v_call: TRBV4-1; d_call: -; cdr3_aa: ASSSGARFINEQF
cdr3_length: 13; v_call: TRBV5-1; d_call: -; cdr3_aa: ASSLRQDAPYEQY
cdr3_length: 8; v_call: TRBV25-1; d_call: -; cdr3_aa: ASFQETQY
cdr3_length: 12; v_call: TRBV28; d_call: -; cdr3_aa: ASSFGDRSYEQY
cdr3_length: 14; v_call: TRBV5-4; d_call: -; cdr3_aa: ASSPRPGASTDTQY
cdr3_length: 10; v_call: TRBV7-2; d_call: -; cdr3_aa: ASSPLQGRQY
cdr3_length: 11; v_call: TRBV18; d_call: -; cdr3_aa: ASSPETPAGYT
cdr3_length: 9; v_call: TRBV5-1; d_call: -; cdr3_aa: ASSTAYEQY
cdr3_length: 13; v_call: TRBV6-7; d_call: -; cdr3_aa: ASSYSRGRSYEQY
cdr3_length: 14; v_call: TRBV5-1; d_call: TRBD1; cdr3_aa: ASSPIPGQGMDEQF
cdr3_length: 15; v_call: TRBV7-2; d_call: TRBD1; cdr3_aa: ASSLSIQGAGSTEAF
cdr3_length: 12; v_call: TRBV4-1; d_call: -; cdr3_aa: ASSQGLDPYEQY
cdr3_length: 13; v_call: TRBV28; d_call: -; cdr3_aa: ASSRGGEQNTEAF
cdr3_length: 11; v_call: TRBV18; d_call: -; cdr3_aa: ASSPKTRNTIY
cdr3_length: 11; v_call: TRBV19; d_call: -; cdr3_aa: ASSIRGQFVQY
cdr3_length: 9; v_call: TRBV20-1; d_call: -; cdr3_aa: SAIRRNTIY
cdr3_length: 13; v_call: TRBV4-2; d_call: -; cdr3_aa: ASSQGDFSTGELF
cdr3_length: 14; v_call: TRBV13; d_call: -; cdr3_aa: ASSLAKSQGGHEQY
cdr3_length: 11; v_call: TRBV7-8; d_call: -; cdr3_aa: ASSLALYGEAF
cdr3_length: 12; v_call: TRBV6-1; d_call: TRBD1; cdr3_aa: ASSGQGRVNEQF
cdr3_length: 13; v_call: TRBV6-5; d_call: -; cdr3_aa: ASSYSGSLNTEAF
cdr3_length: 10; v_call: TRBV29-1; d_call: -; cdr3_aa: SVGDKGQPQH
cdr3_length: 9; v_call: TRBV29-1; d_call: TRBD1; cdr3_aa: SSDRGIGYT
cdr3_length: 13; v_call: TRBV5-1; d_call: TRBD2; cdr3_aa: ASSFGTSDAYEQY
cdr3_length: 12; v_call: TRBV23-1; d_call: -; cdr3_aa: ASTNRATSYEQY
cdr3_length: 12; v_call: TRBV5-6; d_call: -; cdr3_aa: ASSFGQSYNEQF
cdr3_length: 11; v_call: TRBV10-3; d_call: -; cdr3_aa: AIRDTDTDTQY
cdr3_length: 11; v_call: TRBV4-1; d_call: -; cdr3_aa: ASGETGTGELF
cdr3_length: 13; v_call: TRBV9; d_call: TRBD2; cdr3_aa: ASSVSAGDQETQY
cdr3_length: 12; v_call: TRBV13; d_call: -; cdr3_aa: ASSLRSGFGEQY
cdr3_length: 16; v_call: TRBV9; d_call: TRBD2; cdr3_aa: ASSLLAVRGSGANVLT
cdr3_length: 13; v_call: TRBV21-1; d_call: -; cdr3_aa: ASSKRRCSSYEQY
cdr3_length: 13; v_call: TRBV5-1; d_call: TRBD1; cdr3_aa: ASSSGGQANYEQY
cdr3_length: 10; v_call: TRBV2; d_call: -; cdr3_aa: ASSYIPHEQY
cdr3_length: 12; v_call: TRBV9; d_call: -; cdr3_aa: ASSEWTQGWGYT
cdr3_length: 14; v_call: TRBV7-2; d_call: TRBD2; cdr3_aa: ASSPRRLADSYEQY
cdr3_length: 16; v_call: TRBV14; d_call: -; cdr3_aa: ASSPRDYRSATNEKLF
cdr3_length: 8; v_call: TRBV19; d_call: -; cdr3_aa: ASGWDEQF
cdr3_length: 14; v_call: TRBV5-1; d_call: TRBD2; cdr3_aa: ASSRGAGRDTGELF